This paragraph reports one TCR beta chain. Its antigen specificity is not known. Per-base quality was not reported, and no clone a single base away is much larger than it. This entry comes from a study of T-cell reconstitution after alpha-beta-depleted transplantation in children (dated by TCRdb to 2015 to 2016). At the level of the whole study: Using TCR repertoire profiling, the study followed T-cell immune reconstitution in a quantitative way in children after TCRalphabeta/CD19-depleted allogeneic hematopoietic cell transplantation.

The receptor library was made with PCR. TCRdb names Illumina HiSeq 2500 as the instrument used. To normalize quantification of the TCRbeta repertoire, the TCR libraries were built with molecular barcoding that relied on unique molecular identifiers. TCRdb itself trimmed the public reads at Q25 with fastp, ran MiXCR and retained productive beta chains. A single entry per CDR3 protein holds the most common genes and DNA from its merged rows. Across this sample there are hundreds of thousands of distinct CDR3 sequences, with around 16% seen only once. The ten largest clonotypes hold roughly 3.3% of the sample. At the junction V is shortened by 8 bases and J by 4 bases; bases outside the gene matches: 7. Measured from the cysteine to the phenylalanine, the CDR3 is 14 residues long. The read is trimmed to its CDR3 DNA, 42 bases read in frame from base 1.

Material: PBMCs from the stem cell graft donor, obtained from the stem cell graft. The rearranged chain carries TRBV12-3 or TRBV12-4 and TRBJ2-7; TRBD2 agrees with 11 junctional bases. The sequence was obtained from a human donor who donated a stem cell graft to a child with acute lymphoblastic leukemia. The DNA is as follows: TGTGCCAGCGCCCCGGGACTAGCGGTATACGAGCAGTACTTC. Its protein product is CASAPGLAVYEQYF.